These T cell receptor beta chains were read from a single sample in a study of regulatory T cells in long-lasting Graves disease. TCRdb recomputed calls from the multiplex PCR reads with MiXCR, one row per CDR3 protein. The profile shows about 500,000 distinct CDR3 sequences, around 15% of them singletons. In addition, the sample was reused for a study of T cells in Graves' hyperthyroidism and ophthalmopathy.

The sequencing here drew on peripheral blood mononuclear cells (PBMCs), taken at new diagnosis, from a patient treated with antithyroid drugs. These receptors were collected from a middle-aged man with Graves disease. Each CDR3 is given with its conserved first and last residue.

>TRBJ2-3|TRBV7-9
CASSLHGRGVDTQYF
>TRBJ2-7|TRBV10-3
CATLLGGGSYEQYF
>TRBJ2-1|TRBV20-1
CSARGLAYYNEQFF
>TRBJ1-5|TRBV6-1
CASSRRRPGSGNQPQHF
>TRBJ2-3|TRBV12-5
CASGLVLHTQYF
>TRBJ2-7|TRBV28
CATYGRGHYEQYF
>TRBJ1-2|TRBV5-1
CASSTGQGALFNYGYTF
>TRBJ2-1|TRBV7-9
CASSLLGQGAGEQFF
>TRBJ2-1|TRBV5-1
CASSQRTSGRRVEQFF
>TRBJ2-6|TRBV11-2
CASSLLSGRGLGANVLTF
>TRBJ2-1|TRBV12-3/TRBV12-4
CASRIRGSSNEQFF
>TRBJ2-5|TRBV2
CASRKLAGVQETQYF
>TRBJ1-2|TRBV9
CASSVAGANYGYTF
>TRBJ1-1|TRBV29-1
CSASRDRVLNTEAFF
>TRBJ1-3|TRBV11-2
CASRRRDGRGGNTIYF
>TRBJ1-5|TRBV20-1
CSAREVGSNQPQHF
>TRBJ2-1|TRBV7-2
CASNPNLSGRGSSYNEQFF
>TRBJ2-7|TRBV6-2/TRBV6-3
CASGRGTSGSYEQYF
>TRBJ1-1|TRBV11-2
CASSLIRGRGFTEAFF
>TRBJ1-6|TRBV20-1
CSARGEGSSYNSPLHF
>TRBJ2-1|TRBV24-1
CATIRTSGIGEQFF
>TRBJ1-6|TRBV9
CASSVVGIDSPLHF
>TRBJ2-5|TRBV5-1
CASSLRAGQETQYF
>TRBJ1-2|TRBV12-3/TRBV12-4
CASSLGSADNGYTF
>TRBJ1-1|TRBV4-1
CASSQDSGQASEAFF
>TRBJ2-5|TRBV10-3
CAISGSGAGETQYF
>TRBJ2-1|TRBV29-1
CSVEDWDEQFF
>TRBJ2-7|TRBV18
CASSPPLREWYEQYF
>TRBJ1-5|TRBV4-1
CASSQDLGTGHQPQHF
>TRBJ1-6|TRBV11-3
CASSVGGTVSSPLHF
>TRBJ2-3|TRBV6-2/TRBV6-3
CASSTWAGSTDTQYF
>TRBJ2-7|TRBV13
CASSLAWASGDYEQYF
>TRBJ2-1|TRBV5-1
CASSPVGSGRATEQFF
>TRBJ1-1|TRBV24-1
CATSDSTGGNTEAFF
>TRBJ1-1|TRBV28
CATSRTEAFF
>TRBJ2-1|TRBV4-2
CASSQEVGGGYNEQFF
>TRBJ2-2|TRBV5-1
CASSLGASPGELFF
>TRBJ2-5|TRBV7-9
CASRLAGVKETQYF
>TRBJ1-2|TRBV18
CASSPEQKNYGYTF
>TRBJ2-1|TRBV20-1
CSASGSSGYNEQFF
>TRBJ2-1|TRBV5-1
CASSTPGLAGEGEQFF
>TRBJ1-2|TRBV24-1
CATSDEFTNYGYTF
>TRBJ2-7|TRBV7-8
CASSSRQLDGLEQYF
>TRBJ2-7|TRBV6-2/TRBV6-3
CASSGPIQEEQYF
>TRBJ2-7|TRBV2
CASGQGARVAGDEQYF
>TRBJ2-1|TRBV28
CASTSPGLASFF
>TRBJ2-3|TRBV28
CASSGTDSTDTQYF
>TRBJ2-1|TRBV27
CASSRDYNEQFF
>TRBJ2-1|TRBV7-3
CASSQTSFHEQFF
>TRBJ2-7|TRBV20-1
CSARNRVSEQYF
>TRBJ1-2|TRBV5-6
CASSLYPTTTSNGYTF
>TRBJ2-7|TRBV28
CASSSVGTSYYEQYF
>TRBJ2-1|TRBV5-5
CASSPGQGGINEQFF
>TRBJ1-1|TRBV27
CASSSQGAQRNTGAFF
>TRBJ2-1|TRBV5-5
CASRDSGRTNYNEQFF
>TRBJ1-1|TRBV18
CASSPTGAAEAFF
>TRBJ2-7|TRBV15
CATSQEFRAYEQYF
>TRBJ1-4|TRBV5-1
CASSLRTAKEKLFF
>TRBJ2-7|TRBV20-1
CSARVSLLLPGEQYF